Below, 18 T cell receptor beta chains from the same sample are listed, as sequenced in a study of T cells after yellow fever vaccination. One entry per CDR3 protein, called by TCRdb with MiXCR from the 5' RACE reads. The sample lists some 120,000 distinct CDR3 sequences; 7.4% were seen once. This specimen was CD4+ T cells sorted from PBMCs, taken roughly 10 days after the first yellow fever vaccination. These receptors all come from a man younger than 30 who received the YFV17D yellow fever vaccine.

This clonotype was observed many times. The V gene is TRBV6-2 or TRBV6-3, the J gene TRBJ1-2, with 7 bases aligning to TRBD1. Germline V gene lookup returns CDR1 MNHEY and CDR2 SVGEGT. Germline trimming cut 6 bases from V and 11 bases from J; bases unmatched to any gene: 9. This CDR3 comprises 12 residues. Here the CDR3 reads CASSRTGSTYTF. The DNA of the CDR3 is TGTGCCAGCAGCCGGACAGGCTCCACTTACACCTTC.

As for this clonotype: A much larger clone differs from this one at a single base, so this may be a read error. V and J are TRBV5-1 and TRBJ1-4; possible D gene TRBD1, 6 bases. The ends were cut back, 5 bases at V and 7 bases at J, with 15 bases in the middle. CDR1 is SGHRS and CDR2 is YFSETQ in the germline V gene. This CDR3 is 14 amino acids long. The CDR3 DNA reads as TGCGCCAGCAGGCAGGGGAAGGTTACTGAAAAACTGTTTTTT. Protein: CASRQGKVTEKLFF.

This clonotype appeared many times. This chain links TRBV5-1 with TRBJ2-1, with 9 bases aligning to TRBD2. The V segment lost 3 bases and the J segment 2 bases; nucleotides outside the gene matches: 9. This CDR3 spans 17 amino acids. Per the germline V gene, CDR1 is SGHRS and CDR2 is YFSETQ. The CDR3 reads CASSYSPSGGTYNEQFF. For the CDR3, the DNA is TGCGCCAGCAGCTACAGCCCCAGCGGGGGGACCTACAATGAGCAGTTCTTC. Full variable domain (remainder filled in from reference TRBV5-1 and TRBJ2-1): KAGVTQTPRYLIKTRGQQVTLSCSPISGHRSVSWYQQTPGQGLQFLFEYFSETQRNKGNFPGRFSGRQFSNSRSEMNVSTLELGDSALYLCASSYSPSGGTYNEQFFGPGTRLTVL.

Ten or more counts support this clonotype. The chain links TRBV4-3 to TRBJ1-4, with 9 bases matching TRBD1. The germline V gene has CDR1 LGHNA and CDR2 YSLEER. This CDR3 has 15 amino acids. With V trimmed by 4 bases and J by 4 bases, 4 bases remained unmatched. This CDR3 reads CASSPQGAVNEKLFF. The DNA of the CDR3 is TGCGCCAGCAGCCCACAGGGGGCAGTTAATGAAAAACTGTTTTTT.

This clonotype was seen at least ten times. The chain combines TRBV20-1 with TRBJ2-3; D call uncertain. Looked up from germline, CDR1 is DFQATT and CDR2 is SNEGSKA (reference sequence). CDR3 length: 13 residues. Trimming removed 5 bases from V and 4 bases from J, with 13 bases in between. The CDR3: CSAPSTSADTQYF. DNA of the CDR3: TGCAGTGCTCCCTCAACCTCCGCAGATACGCAGTATTTT.

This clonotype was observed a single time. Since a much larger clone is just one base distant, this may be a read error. Written as DNA, the CDR3 is TGTGCCAGCAGCCCCGGACCGGAATACACTAACTATGGCTACACCTTC. Translation: CASSPGPEYTNYGYTF. The V gene is TRBV4-2, the J gene TRBJ1-2; no clear D gene. Deletions cut 4 bases from V and 0 bases from J, with 15 bases between. The germline V gene has CDR1 LGHNA and CDR2 YNFKEQ. The CDR3 has 16 residues.

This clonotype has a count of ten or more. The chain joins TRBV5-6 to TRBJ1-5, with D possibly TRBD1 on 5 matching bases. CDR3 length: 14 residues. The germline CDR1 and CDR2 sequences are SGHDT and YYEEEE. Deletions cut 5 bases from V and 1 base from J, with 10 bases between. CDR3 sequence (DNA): TGTGCCAGCAGATACCGGGACAGCAATCAGCCCCAGCATTTT. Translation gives CASRYRDSNQPQHF.

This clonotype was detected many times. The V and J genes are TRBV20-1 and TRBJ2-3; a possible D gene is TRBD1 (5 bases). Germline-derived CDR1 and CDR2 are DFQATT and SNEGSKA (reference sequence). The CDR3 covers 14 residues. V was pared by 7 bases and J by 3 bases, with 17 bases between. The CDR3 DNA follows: TGCAGTGAAAAGTATGGGGCGCAGACAGATACGCAGTATTTT. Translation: CSEKYGAQTDTQYF.

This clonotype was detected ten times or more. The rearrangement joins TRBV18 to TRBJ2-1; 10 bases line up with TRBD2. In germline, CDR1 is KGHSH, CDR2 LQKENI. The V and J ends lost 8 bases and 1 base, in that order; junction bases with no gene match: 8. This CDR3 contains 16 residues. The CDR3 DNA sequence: TGTGCCAGCCGACATCTAGCGGGGGAGTCCTACAATGAGCAGTTCTTC. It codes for CASRHLAGESYNEQFF.

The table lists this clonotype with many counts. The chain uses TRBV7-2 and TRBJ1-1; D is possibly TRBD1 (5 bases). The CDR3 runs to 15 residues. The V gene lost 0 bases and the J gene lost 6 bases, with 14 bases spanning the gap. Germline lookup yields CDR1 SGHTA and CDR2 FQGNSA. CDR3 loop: CASSLAPGNNPEAFF. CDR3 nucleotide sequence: TGTGCCAGCAGCTTAGCGCCAGGGAACAACCCTGAAGCTTTCTTT.

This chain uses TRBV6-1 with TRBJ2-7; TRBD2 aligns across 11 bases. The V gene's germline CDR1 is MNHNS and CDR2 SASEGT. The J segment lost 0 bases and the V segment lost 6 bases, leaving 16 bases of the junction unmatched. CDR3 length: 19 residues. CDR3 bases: TGTGCCAGCAGCCGAAGCGGGCTAGCGGGGGGCGTAAGCTCCTACGAGCAGTACTTC. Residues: CASSRSGLAGGVSSYEQYF.

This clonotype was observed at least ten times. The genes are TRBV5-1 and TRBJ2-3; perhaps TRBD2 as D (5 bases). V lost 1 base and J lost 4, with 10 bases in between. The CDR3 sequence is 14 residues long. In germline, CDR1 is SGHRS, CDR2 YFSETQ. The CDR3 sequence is CASSLSGDADTQYF. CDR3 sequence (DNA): TGCGCCAGCAGCTTGTCCGGGGATGCAGATACGCAGTATTTT.

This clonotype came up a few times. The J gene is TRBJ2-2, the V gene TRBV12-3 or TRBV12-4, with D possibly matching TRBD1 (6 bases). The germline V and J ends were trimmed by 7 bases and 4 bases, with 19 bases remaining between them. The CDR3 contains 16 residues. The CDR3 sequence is CASTPSARGSTGELFF. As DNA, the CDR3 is TGTGCCAGCACCCCTTCCGCCAGGGGTTCCACCGGGGAGCTGTTTTTT.

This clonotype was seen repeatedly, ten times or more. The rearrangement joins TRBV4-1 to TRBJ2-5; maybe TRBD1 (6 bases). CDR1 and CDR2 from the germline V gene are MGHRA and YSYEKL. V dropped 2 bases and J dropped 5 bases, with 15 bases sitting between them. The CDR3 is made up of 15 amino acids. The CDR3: CASSQITGFGETQYF. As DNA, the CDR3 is TGCGCCAGCAGCCAAATCACAGGGTTCGGCGAGACCCAGTACTTC.

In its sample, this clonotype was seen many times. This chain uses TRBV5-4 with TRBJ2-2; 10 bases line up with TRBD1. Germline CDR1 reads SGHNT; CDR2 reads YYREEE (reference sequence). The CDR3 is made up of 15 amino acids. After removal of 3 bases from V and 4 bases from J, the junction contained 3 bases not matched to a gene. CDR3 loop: CASSSGTGATGELFF. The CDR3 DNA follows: TGTGCCAGCAGCTCCGGGACAGGGGCCACCGGGGAGCTGTTTTTT. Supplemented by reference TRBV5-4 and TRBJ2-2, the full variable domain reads ETGVTQSPTHLIKTRGQQVTLRCSSQSGHNTVSWYQQALGQGPQFIFQYYREEENGRGNFPPRFSGLQFPNYSSELNVNALELDDSALYLCASSSGTGATGELFFGEGSRLTVL.

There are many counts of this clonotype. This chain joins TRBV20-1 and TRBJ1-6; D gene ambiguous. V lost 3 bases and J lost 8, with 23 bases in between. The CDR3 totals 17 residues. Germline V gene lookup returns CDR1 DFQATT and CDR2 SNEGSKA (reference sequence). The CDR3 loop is CSASFPESRTRDSPLHF. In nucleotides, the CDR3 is TGCAGTGCTAGTTTTCCGGAGAGTAGAACCCGAGATTCACCCCTCCACTTT.

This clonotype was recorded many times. The CDR3 reads CATGGRATTDTQYF. CDR3 nucleotides: TGTGCCACCGGAGGGAGGGCAACAACAGATACGCAGTATTTT. J is TRBJ2-3 and V is TRBV10-3; 7 positions match TRBD2. Per the germline V gene, CDR1 is ENHRY and CDR2 is SYGVKD. The CDR3 totals 14 residues. V was pared by 10 bases and J by 3 bases, with 10 bases of the junction left unmatched.

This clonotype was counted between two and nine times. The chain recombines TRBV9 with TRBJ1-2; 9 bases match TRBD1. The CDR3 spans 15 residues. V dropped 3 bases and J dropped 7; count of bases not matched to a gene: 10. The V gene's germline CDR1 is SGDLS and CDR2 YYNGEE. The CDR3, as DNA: TGTGCCAGCAGCGACCTAACAGGGGGCGCCTCTGGCTACACCTTC. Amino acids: CASSDLTGGASGYTF.